Presented here are 8 T cell receptor beta chains from one specimen sequenced in a study of T cell responses to AZD1222 COVID-19 vaccine. The repertoire was sequenced with immunoSEQ multiplex PCR; TCRdb's copy has only in-frame clones and lacks some. Among 150,000 to 200,000 clones listed, 90% were seen once. The specimen comprised peripheral blood, sampled 28 days after the second AZD1222 dose. These receptors all stem from an adult who received the AZD1222 COVID-19 vaccine.

V is TRBV5-1 and J is TRBJ2-3; 11 positions agree with TRBD2. Germline V gene sequence: CDR1 SGHRS, CDR2 YFSETQ. The CDR3 has 16 amino acids. V gave up 0 bases and J gave up 4 bases; unmatched junction bases: 4. The CDR3 loop reads CASSLDLAGGPDTQYF. In DNA, the CDR3 is TGCGCCAGCAGCTTGGATTTAGCGGGAGGGCCAGATACGCAGTATTTT.

The chain uses TRBV12-3 or TRBV12-4 and TRBJ1-2, with 7 bases that match TRBD1. V shed 5 bases, J shed 4 bases, and the junction held 4 bases outside the gene matches. The length of the CDR3 is 13 residues. The CDR3: CASSQGQSYGYTF. The CDR3 nucleotides read TGTGCCAGCAGTCAGGGACAGAGCTATGGCTACACCTTC.

The rearrangement links TRBV11-2 to TRBJ2-1, with 9 nucleotides matching TRBD2. Germline V gives CDR1 SGHAT, CDR2 FQNNGV. J lost 6 bases, V lost 6 bases, and 15 bases had no gene match. The CDR3 is 17 residues long. CDR3 coding DNA: TGTGCCAGCAGACCACAACCTCTAGCGGGGTCTCGCAATGAGCAGTTCTTC. It is translated as CASRPQPLAGSRNEQFF. The full variable domain, its missing parts supplied by reference TRBV11-2 and TRBJ2-1, is EAGVAQSPRYKIIEKRQSVAFWCNPISGHATLYWYQQILGQGPKLLIQFQNNGVVDDSQLPKDRFSAERLKGVDSTLKIQPAKLEDSAVYLCASRPQPLAGSRNEQFFGPGTRLTVL.

The V and J genes are TRBV11-2 and TRBJ2-1; 9 bases line up with TRBD2. CDR1 is SGHAT and CDR2 is FQNNGV in the germline V gene. The CDR3 is 14 amino acids. With 6 bases clipped from V and 9 bases from J, the junction kept 9 bases outside the gene matches. CDR3 sequence reads: CASRPLAGLGEQFF. The CDR3 coding sequence is TGTGCCAGCAGACCACTAGCGGGCCTGGGTGAGCAGTTCTTC.

The CDR3 DNA is TGTGCCAGCAGCCCAAGGGGAACTTCCGCGGGCACAGATACGCAGTATTTT. Amino acid sequence: CASSPRGTSAGTDTQYF. The chain links TRBV3-1 (or the pseudogene TRBV3-2) to TRBJ2-3, with D possibly being TRBD1 (5 bases). Trimming removed 4 bases from V and 1 base from J, with 18 bases in between. CDR1 is LGHDT and CDR2 is YNNKEL in the germline V gene (reference sequence). This CDR3 has 17 amino acids.

This chain uses TRBV5-1 with TRBJ2-5; 8 nucleotides line up with TRBD1. CDR3 length equals 14 residues. The ends lost 3 bases at V and 4 bases at J; junction bases unmatched: 5. The germline CDR1 and CDR2 sequences are SGHRS and YFSETQ. In nucleotides, the CDR3 is TGCGCCAGCAGCTCCGGACAGGGAAGAGAGACCCAGTACTTC. This encodes CASSSGQGRETQYF. Combining the CDR3 with reference TRBV5-1 and TRBJ2-5 gives the whole variable domain KAGVTQTPRYLIKTRGQQVTLSCSPISGHRSVSWYQQTPGQGLQFLFEYFSETQRNKGNFPGRFSGRQFSNSRSEMNVSTLELGDSALYLCASSSGQGRETQYFGPGTRLLVL.

In its sample, this clone was seen once. The chain recombines TRBV5-6 with TRBJ1-2; 9 nucleotides line up with TRBD1. The CDR3 contains 16 residues. Trimming removed 4 bases from V and 6 bases from J; junction bases left unmatched: 13. From germline, CDR1 is SGHDT and CDR2 YYEEEE. CDR3 in amino acids: CASSRGARTGAHGYTF. For the CDR3, the DNA is TGTGCCAGCAGCCGAGGGGCCCGGACAGGGGCCCATGGCTACACCTTC. The full variable domain, rest sourced from reference TRBV5-6 and TRBJ1-2, is DAGVTQSPTHLIKTRGQQVTLRCSPKSGHDTVSWYQQALGQGPQFIFQYYEEEERQRGNFPDRFSGHQFPNYSSELNVNALLLGDSALYLCASSRGARTGAHGYTFGSGTRLTVV.

The chain combines TRBV27 with TRBJ2-7; D might be TRBD1 (6 bases). V lost 4 bases and J lost 4, with 11 bases in between. This CDR3 spans 13 amino acids. Germline loops: CDR1 MNHEY, CDR2 SMNVEV (reference sequence). The CDR3 nucleotides read TGTGCCAGCAGTTACAGACAGGCTTACGAGCAGTACTTC. Amino acid sequence: CASSYRQAYEQYF.